This TCR beta chain stems from a study of cytomegalovirus exposure and HLA in healthy donors. Findings and caveats of the study: With DRB1 most and HLA-C fewest, TCR association rates differed between HLA loci in a later analysis.

J was trimmed by 4 bases and V by 4 bases; bases with no gene match: 11. The CDR3 length is 18 residues. The germline V gene has CDR1 SGHDN and CDR2 FVKESK. Regarding this clone: No antigen is known for it.

PCR amplification relied on 60 Vbeta primers (plus 13 Jbeta primers). Libraries were prepared by immunoSEQ multiplex PCR; TCRdb keeps only in-frame clonotypes and omits some of them. Among tens of thousands of clones listed, less than 80% were seen once. This receptor was identified in a woman in her 40s in good health and CMV-seropositive. The rearrangement uses TRBV14 and TRBJ2-1, with 12 bases lining up with TRBD2. The specimen was PBMCs. This chain's CDR3 is CASSPHRLAGAQYNEQFF. CDR3 coding DNA: TGTGCCAGCAGCCCCCACCGACTAGCGGGGGCTCAATACAATGAGCAGTTCTTC.